This T cell receptor (beta chain) was sequenced during a study of blood T cell repertoires in COVID-19. Study background: The United States, Italy and Spain provided the acute and convalescent COVID-19 samples. In each case, the material was cDNA or gDNA derived from T cells, B-cell-depleted T cells, or PBMCs.

Libraries were prepared by immunoSEQ multiplex PCR; TCRdb keeps only in-frame clonotypes and omits some of them. The sample has under 400,000 clones, 80% to 90% seen once. V was pared by 8 bases and J by 7 bases, with 4 bases of the junction left unmatched. The CDR3 totals 12 residues. Germline lookup yields CDR1 SEHNR and CDR2 FQNEAQ (reference sequence). Sequencing was done on a sample of peripheral blood. The origin of this receptor is a young woman with COVID-19, enrolled during active disease. The rearrangement joins TRBV7-9 to TRBJ2-3; 9 bases are shared with TRBD2. The CDR3 region is CASRGRAHTQYF. CDR3 nucleotide sequence: TGTGCCAGCCGCGGGAGGGCCCATACGCAGTATTTT.